These T cell receptor beta chains were read from a single sample in a study of T cell responses to AZD1222 COVID-19 vaccine. Libraries were prepared by immunoSEQ multiplex PCR; TCRdb keeps only in-frame clonotypes and omits some of them. The data show about 89,000 clones, with 89% seen just once and about 5.5% held by the top ten. The sample was peripheral blood, taken 28 days after the second AZD1222 dose. These receptors were taken from an adult who received the AZD1222 COVID-19 vaccine. CDR3s include the opening cysteine and the closing phenylalanine or tryptophan. The D gene is left open where the match is weak. Only some rows state a clone size, as once, few, many or a class for expanded clones.

cdr3_length,d_call,clone_size,j_call,v_call,cdr3_aa,cdr3_nt
16,-,-,TRBJ1-6,TRBV2,CASSARQSSYNSPLHF,TGTGCCAGCAGTGCTCGACAGTCCTCCTATAATTCACCCCTCCACTTT
15,-,-,TRBJ2-2,TRBV19,CASSIRHGWTGELFF,TGTGCCAGTAGTATAAGGCACGGGTGGACCGGGGAGCTGTTTTTT
15,-,-,TRBJ1-3,TRBV6-5,CAASISSGSGNTIYF,TGTGCCGCTTCTATCTCTTCCGGCTCTGGAAACACCATATATTTT
17,-,-,TRBJ2-2,TRBV12-5,CASGLRDIIASFGELFF,TGTGCTAGTGGTTTGCGGGACATTATTGCTTCTTTCGGGGAGCTGTTTTTT
15,-,-,TRBJ2-5,TRBV19,CASSIGGLTAETQYF,TGTGCCAGTAGTATTGGGGGACTTACAGCGGAGACCCAGTACTTC
14,-,-,TRBJ2-2,TRBV28,CASIRGAGSGELFF,TGTGCCAGCATCAGAGGGGCCGGTTCCGGGGAGCTGTTTTTT
15,TRBD1,-,TRBJ1-5,TRBV5-6,CASSTRDRSNQPQHF,TGTGCCAGCAGCACCCGGGACAGGAGCAATCAGCCCCAGCATTTT
13,TRBD2,-,TRBJ2-7,TRBV5-5,CASSLIAGVEQYF,TGTGCCAGCAGCTTGATTGCGGGAGTGGAGCAGTACTTC
12,-,-,TRBJ1-1,TRBV7-9,CASSWAYNEAFF,TGTGCCAGCAGCTGGGCTTACAATGAAGCTTTCTTT
15,TRBD2,-,TRBJ2-7,TRBV7-2,CASSLTAGGIYEQYF,TGTGCCAGCAGCTTAACAGCGGGGGGAATCTACGAGCAGTACTTC
15,-,-,TRBJ1-2,TRBV3-1/TRBV3-2,CASSQDFRGRDGYTF,TGTGCCAGCAGCCAAGATTTCAGGGGCCGGGACGGCTACACCTTC
16,TRBD1,-,TRBJ2-1,TRBV30,CAWNLPGQGAYNEQFF,TGTGCCTGGAACTTGCCGGGACAGGGGGCTTACAATGAGCAGTTCTTC
13,-,-,TRBJ1-1,TRBV14,CASSSFMNTEAFF,TGTGCCAGCAGCTCATTCATGAACACTGAAGCTTTCTTT
14,TRBD2,-,TRBJ2-1,TRBV9,CASSGTSGGTEQFF,TGTGCCAGCAGCGGGACTAGCGGGGGAACTGAGCAGTTCTTC
15,-,-,TRBJ2-5,TRBV5-1,CASSLEGGRGETQYF,TGCGCCAGCAGCTTAGAGGGGGGGAGAGGAGAGACCCAGTACTTC
15,-,-,TRBJ2-2,TRBV28,CASPPPGLSTGELFF,TGTGCCAGCCCTCCCCCCGGGTTGAGCACCGGGGAGCTGTTTTTT
16,-,-,TRBJ2-5,TRBV7-9,CASSLAWAGTQETQYF,TGTGCCAGCAGCTTAGCATGGGCGGGGACACAAGAGACCCAGTACTTC
15,TRBD1,-,TRBJ2-7,TRBV2,CASTYTGTGEYEQYF,TGTGCCAGCACCTACACCGGGACAGGGGAGTACGAGCAGTACTTC
15,-,-,TRBJ1-2,TRBV28,CASRLWGPNNYGYTF,TGTGCCAGCAGGCTCTGGGGCCCGAATAACTATGGCTACACCTTC
13,-,-,TRBJ1-5,TRBV25-1,CASGKQGEQPQHF,TGTGCCAGCGGCAAACAGGGAGAGCAGCCCCAGCATTTT
15,-,-,TRBJ2-2,TRBV7-2,CASSLPPGNPGELFF,TGTGCCAGCAGCTTACCCCCAGGAAATCCCGGGGAGCTGTTTTTT
15,TRBD1,-,TRBJ2-3,TRBV28,CASITQGKSTDTQYF,TGTGCCAGCATTACACAGGGGAAGAGCACAGATACGCAGTATTTT
15,-,-,TRBJ1-3,TRBV7-2,CASSLGGGAGNTIYF,TGTGCCAGCAGCTTAGGCGGAGGGGCCGGAAACACCATATATTTT
12,-,-,TRBJ1-1,TRBV3-1/TRBV3-2,CASSQESGRAFF,TGTGCCAGCAGCCAAGAATCGGGTCGAGCTTTCTTT
15,TRBD1,-,TRBJ1-6,TRBV6-6,CASTSPGQGNSPLHF,TGTGCCAGCACCTCCCCGGGACAGGGGAATTCACCCCTCCACTTT
16,-,-,TRBJ1-5,TRBV5-5,CASSLEGGYSNQPQHF,TGTGCCAGCAGCTTGGAGGGTGGATATAGCAATCAGCCCCAGCATTTT
15,TRBD1,-,TRBJ1-5,TRBV7-9,CASSSGQESYQPQHF,TGTGCCAGCAGCTCAGGACAGGAAAGCTATCAGCCCCAGCATTTT
16,-,-,TRBJ1-4,TRBV27,CASSLYTGSTNEKLFF,TGTGCCAGCAGTCTCTATACAGGGTCAACTAATGAAAAACTGTTTTTT
13,-,once,TRBJ1-6,TRBV14,CASSRRGDSPLHF,TGTGCCAGCAGCCGAAGGGGAGATTCACCCCTCCACTTT
15,-,-,TRBJ1-4,TRBV9,CASSVGGSITEKLFF,TGTGCCAGCAGCGTAGGAGGGTCAATAACTGAAAAACTGTTTTTT
17,TRBD1,-,TRBJ1-2,TRBV11-3,CASSYTGGPSFNYGYTF,TGTGCCAGCAGCTACACAGGGGGCCCATCATTTAACTATGGCTACACCTTC
12,-,once,TRBJ2-2,TRBV3-1/TRBV3-2,CASSQVDGELFF,TGTGCCAGCAGCCAAGTCGACGGGGAGCTGTTTTTT
15,-,-,TRBJ1-1,TRBV18,CASSPRAAGSTEAFF,TGTGCCAGCTCACCGCGGGCAGCGGGCAGCACTGAAGCTTTCTTT
16,-,-,TRBJ1-3,TRBV5-5,CASSLSVQTLGNTIYF,TGTGCCAGCAGCTTATCGGTCCAGACGCTCGGAAACACCATATATTTT
13,TRBD1,once,TRBJ2-7,TRBV6-2/TRBV6-3,CASSSEDRGEQYF,TGTGCCAGCAGTTCCGAGGACAGGGGCGAGCAGTACTTC
14,-,-,TRBJ1-5,TRBV24-1,CATSEGPRNQPQHF,TGTGCCACCAGTGAGGGGCCAAGAAATCAGCCCCAGCATTTT
15,TRBD1,-,TRBJ1-2,TRBV7-2,CASSSGQQLWGGYTF,TGTGCCAGCAGCTCGGGACAGCAACTCTGGGGGGGCTACACCTTC
17,-,-,TRBJ2-3,TRBV10-2,CASSEWGVGAGTDTQYF,TGCGCCAGCAGTGAGTGGGGGGTTGGGGCTGGCACAGATACGCAGTATTTT
16,TRBD2,-,TRBJ2-5,TRBV7-9,CASSIFGTSDQETQYF,TGTGCCAGCAGCATATTCGGGACTAGCGATCAAGAGACCCAGTACTTC